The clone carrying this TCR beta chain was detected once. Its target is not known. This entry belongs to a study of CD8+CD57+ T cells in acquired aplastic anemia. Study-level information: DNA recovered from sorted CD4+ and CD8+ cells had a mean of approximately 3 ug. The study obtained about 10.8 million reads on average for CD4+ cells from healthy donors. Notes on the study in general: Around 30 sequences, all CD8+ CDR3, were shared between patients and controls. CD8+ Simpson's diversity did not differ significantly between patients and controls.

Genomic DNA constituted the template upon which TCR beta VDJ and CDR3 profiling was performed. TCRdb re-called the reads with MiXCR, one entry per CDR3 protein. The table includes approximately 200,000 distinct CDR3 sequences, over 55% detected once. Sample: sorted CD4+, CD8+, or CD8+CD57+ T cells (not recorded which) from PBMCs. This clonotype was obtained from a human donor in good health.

The DNA for the CDR3 is TGTGCCAGCAGCCCCAAAATCTACTACGAGCAGTACTTC. Translation: CASSPKIYYEQYF. The J gene is TRBJ2-7, the V gene TRBV7-2; D not resolved. The CDR3 length is 13 residues. Trimming removed 5 bases from V and 3 bases from J, with 11 bases in between. Germline V gene sequence: CDR1 SGHTA, CDR2 FQGNSA.